One and the same sample provided the 32 T cell receptor beta chains below, sequenced in a study of regulatory T cells in long-lasting Graves disease. As for time point: newly diagnosed GD, antithyroid drugs for less than 3 months. TCR sequences were obtained from RNA taken from PBMCs. Through Arm-PCR of CDR3 regions and iRepertoire HTBI primers, TCR beta libraries were built. TCRdb independently ran MiXCR on the multiplex PCR reads; one entry per CDR3 protein. The sample includes roughly 380,000 distinct CDR3 sequences, about 14% of them seen just once. The sequences come from peripheral blood mononuclear cells (PBMCs), collected at new diagnosis, from a patient treated with antithyroid drugs. The receptors originated from a female donor with Graves disease.

This clonotype was detected ten times or more. The rearrangement joins TRBV5-4 to TRBJ1-1; the D is unclear. Trimming stripped 4 bases from V and 4 bases from J, with 14 bases between. The CDR3 extends over 14 amino acids. CDR1 is SGHNT and CDR2 is YYREEE in the germline V gene (reference sequence). This CDR3 is CASSPWDTITEAFF. The CDR3 DNA is TGTGCCAGCAGCCCCTGGGATACGATCACTGAAGCTTTCTTT.

This clonotype was seen a handful of times. The genes are TRBV28 and TRBJ1-5; the match to TRBD1 covers 7 bases. The CDR3 spans 14 residues. V was clipped by 6 bases and J by 3 bases; unmatched bases: 5. Germline V gene sequence: CDR1 MDHEN, CDR2 SYDVKM. In DNA, the CDR3 is TGTGCCAGCAGACCGACAGGGAACAATCAGCCCCAGCATTTT. This translates into CASRPTGNNQPQHF.

The V and J genes are TRBV12-3 or TRBV12-4 and TRBJ1-2; 8 bases match TRBD1. V lost 5 bases to trimming and J lost 6 bases; unmatched junction nucleotides: 5. This CDR3 is built from 13 residues. The CDR3 nucleotides are TGTGCCAGCAGTGTGGACAGGGTGGATGGCTACACCTTC. Protein: CASSVDRVDGYTF.

Many counts were recorded for this clonotype. The chain employs TRBV19 and TRBJ1-2, with 7 bases matching TRBD1. The CDR3 loop spans 15 amino acids. Germline CDR1 is LNHDA and CDR2 is SQIVND (reference sequence). J gave up 3 bases and V 4 bases, and 8 bases lay outside the gene matches. The CDR3 here is CASSNDPDRYYGYTF. The CDR3, as DNA: TGTGCCAGTAGTAACGATCCGGACAGGTACTATGGCTACACCTTC.

This clonotype was picked up many times. The chain recombines TRBV6-1 with TRBJ2-5; D might be TRBD1 (6 bases). Germline CDR1 MNHNS, CDR2 SASEGT. The ends were cut back, 4 bases at V and 1 base at J, with 10 bases in the middle. This CDR3 spans 14 amino acids. The CDR3 DNA sequence: TGTGCCAGCAGTGGTCACAGGGTCCAAGAGACCCAGTACTTC. It translates to CASSGHRVQETQYF.

This sequence joins TRBV5-6 and TRBJ1-6, with D possibly being TRBD1 (6 bases). The CDR3 length is 16 residues. Trimming left V 2 bases short and J 0 bases short, with 9 bases between. The V gene's germline CDR1 is SGHDT and CDR2 YYEEEE. Here the CDR3 reads CASSFGTTSYNSPLHF. CDR3 sequence (DNA): TGTGCCAGCAGCTTCGGGACAACCTCCTATAATTCACCCCTCCACTTT. The variable domain in full, completed from reference TRBV5-6 and TRBJ1-6, reads DAGVTQSPTHLIKTRGQQVTLRCSPKSGHDTVSWYQQALGQGPQFIFQYYEEEERQRGNFPDRFSGHQFPNYSSELNVNALLLGDSALYLCASSFGTTSYNSPLHFGNGTRLTVT.

This clonotype was found many times. This sequence joins TRBV2 and TRBJ1-2; 8 positions match TRBD1. Per germline, CDR1 SNHLY and CDR2 FYNNEI. The CDR3 sequence is 18 residues long. V was clipped by 4 bases and J by 2 bases; unmatched bases: 15. The CDR3 coding sequence is TGTGCCAGCAGTGTCCCCGGACAGGGTCATTCGTTCAACTATGGCTACACCTTC. It translates to CASSVPGQGHSFNYGYTF. Full variable domain (outside the CDR3, taken from reference TRBV2 and TRBJ1-2): EPEVTQTPSHQVTQMGQEVILRCVPISNHLYFYWYRQILGQKVEFLVSFYNNEISEKSEIFDDQFSVERPDGSNFTLKIRSTKLEDSAMYFCASSVPGQGHSFNYGYTFGSGTRLTVV.

The chain recombines TRBV7-2 with TRBJ2-5; D remains unclear. The J call may not be correct, given that the DNA end is closer to TRBJ2-1. This CDR3 has 13 residues. The germline gives CDR1 SGHTA, CDR2 FQGNSA. CDR3 region: CASSLARQVEQFF. CDR3 in DNA: TGTGCCAGCAGCTTAGCGCGCCAAGTTGAGCAGTTCTTC.

In this sample, this clonotype turned up many times. V gene TRBV20-1 combines with J gene TRBJ1-1; 8 bases map to TRBD1. The V segment lost 4 bases and the J segment 1 base; nucleotides outside the gene matches: 5. There are 14 residues in the CDR3. The germline V gene has CDR1 DFQATT and CDR2 SNEGSKA (reference sequence). The DNA of the CDR3 is TGCAGTGCTACCAGGGACAGGCGGAACACTGAAGCTTTCTTT. It codes for CSATRDRRNTEAFF.

This clonotype was seen many times. J is TRBJ2-1 and V is TRBV12-3 or TRBV12-4; possibly TRBD1 or TRBD2 for D (6 bases each). Trimming stripped 6 bases from V and 15 bases from J, with 15 bases between. The CDR3 is 11 amino acids. The CDR3 DNA is TGTGCCAGCAGCCAAACAGGGAGGACGTTCTTC. Its protein is CASSQTGRTFF.

The rearrangement joins TRBV6-6 to TRBJ2-7, with D possibly being TRBD2 (5 bases). Germline values: CDR1 MNHNY, CDR2 SVGAGI (reference sequence). Between the trimmed V and J ends, which lost 0 bases and 2 bases, there was a span of 20 bases. The CDR3 sequence is 18 residues long. The CDR3 nucleotides are TGTGCCAGCAGTTACTCGCCATCCGTACTAGTCTCTCCCTACGAGCAGTACTTC. Translating gives CASSYSPSVLVSPYEQYF.

This clonotype was detected ten times or more. J is TRBJ2-5 and V is TRBV11-1; TRBD2 matches 11 bases. Germline CDR1 is SGHAT and CDR2 is FQDESV (reference sequence). V shed 2 bases and J 1 base; nucleotides not matched to a gene: 0. The CDR3 sequence is 15 residues long. CDR3: CASSLLAGGQETQYF. The CDR3 coding sequence is TGTGCCAGCAGCTTACTAGCGGGGGGCCAAGAGACCCAGTACTTC. The complete variable domain, with remaining parts taken from reference TRBV11-1 and TRBJ2-5, reads EAEVAQSPRYKITEKSQAVAFWCDPISGHATLYWYRQILGQGPELLVQFQDESVVDDSQLPKDRFSAERLKGVDSTLKIQPAELGDSAMYLCASSLLAGGQETQYFGPGTRLLVL.

This clonotype was counted ten times or more. V gene TRBV6-5 combines with J gene TRBJ2-1, with unresolved D. CDR1 and CDR2 from the germline V gene are MNHEY and SVGAGI. This CDR3 contains 12 residues. V lost 3 bases to trimming and J lost 6 bases, with 6 bases between them. The DNA for the CDR3 is TGTGCCAGCAGTTATTCTAGCAATGAGCAGTTCTTC. Protein sequence: CASSYSSNEQFF.

This clonotype was detected ten times or more. The gene calls are TRBV2 and TRBJ2-7, with TRBD1 matching 9 bases. The CDR3 has 16 residues. Germline CDR1 SNHLY, CDR2 FYNNEI. V gave up 8 bases and J gave up 1 base; unmatched junction bases: 12. CDR3: CASHRGPGVMSYEQYF. The CDR3 DNA reads as TGTGCCAGCCACAGGGGGCCGGGGGTGATGTCCTACGAGCAGTACTTC. The variable domain in full, with the rest retrieved from reference TRBV2 and TRBJ2-7, is EPEVTQTPSHQVTQMGQEVILRCVPISNHLYFYWYRQILGQKVEFLVSFYNNEISEKSEIFDDQFSVERPDGSNFTLKIRSTKLEDSAMYFCASHRGPGVMSYEQYFGPGTRLTVT.

This clonotype has at least ten counts. The chain links TRBV7-9 to TRBJ2-2; 8 nucleotides line up with TRBD1. V lost 6 bases and J lost 4; bases outside the gene matches: 4. This CDR3 spans 14 amino acids. In germline, CDR1 is SEHNR, CDR2 FQNEAQ (reference sequence). CDR3 DNA: TGTGCCAGCAGGCCAGGGGGCCCCACCGGGGAGCTGTTTTTT. Translation: CASRPGGPTGELFF.

Only a few counts were recorded for this clonotype. The genes are TRBV7-6 and TRBJ1-1; the match to TRBD1 covers 7 bases. Trimming cost V 1 base and J 1 base; bases outside gene matches: 6. The CDR3 has 16 residues. In germline, CDR1 is SGHVS, CDR2 FNYEAQ. CDR3 in amino acids: CASSLESRGSNTEAFF. As DNA, the CDR3 is TGTGCCAGCAGCTTAGAGAGCAGGGGGTCGAACACTGAAGCTTTCTTT.

This clonotype has at least ten counts. The junction differs from germline at one of its ends, possibly a read error. The chain employs TRBV6-9 and TRBJ1-1; D uncertain. Germline values: CDR1 MNHGY, CDR2 SVAAGI. CDR3 length: 13 amino acids. CDR3 nucleotide sequence: TGCGCCAGCAGTGAGTCGACGTACACTGAAGCTTTCTTT. Amino acids: CASSESTYTEAFF.

This clonotype was observed at least ten times. The rearrangement uses TRBV6-2 or TRBV6-3 and TRBJ2-7; TRBD1 aligns across 8 bases. Germline-derived CDR1 and CDR2 are MNHEY and SVGEGT. The V gene end was trimmed by 5 bases and the J gene end by 3 bases; junction bases not matched to a gene: 12. The length of the CDR3 is 16 residues. Here the CDR3 DNA reads TGTGCCAGCAGTCTCGTCGGGACAGGCAGTTTCTACGAGCAGTACTTC. Translating gives CASSLVGTGSFYEQYF.

This clonotype was recorded at least ten times. J is TRBJ2-5 and V is TRBV20-1, with D tentatively TRBD1 or TRBD2 (5 bases each). Germline CDR1 reads DFQATT; CDR2 reads SNEGSKA (reference sequence). Trimming left V 3 bases short and J 4 bases short, with 15 bases between. There are 14 residues in the CDR3. The CDR3 sequence is CSASRGVRGETQYF. The CDR3 DNA reads TGCAGTGCTAGCCGGGGTGTTAGGGGAGAGACCCAGTACTTC.

This clonotype has ten or more counts. This rearrangement joins TRBV24-1 to TRBJ2-3, with 10 bases that match TRBD1. The CDR3 contains 16 residues. J lost 4 bases, V lost 7 bases, and 10 bases had no gene match. Germline V gene sequence: CDR1 KGHDR, CDR2 SFDVKD. The CDR3 loop is CATRGHGTGDPDTQYF. The CDR3 DNA sequence: TGTGCCACCAGAGGCCACGGGACAGGGGACCCAGATACGCAGTATTTT.

This clonotype was observed many times. The chain employs TRBV7-9 and TRBJ1-6; D uncertain. Germline V gives CDR1 SEHNR, CDR2 FQNEAQ (reference sequence). CDR3 size: 13 residues. The ends were cut back, 2 bases at V and 12 bases at J, with 11 bases in the middle. The DNA for the CDR3 is TGTGCCAGCAGCTTACCCGGATATCAACCCCTCCACTTT. Its protein is CASSLPGYQPLHF.

This chain links TRBV7-2 with TRBJ2-7; TRBD2 matches at 10 bases. V shed 1 base, J shed 6 bases, and the junction held 9 bases outside the gene matches. Germline CDR1 is SGHTA and CDR2 is FQGNSA. This CDR3 is built from 16 residues. The CDR3 spells CASSLVLAGGEGEQYF. The CDR3 DNA reads TGTGCCAGCAGCTTAGTCTTAGCGGGAGGAGAGGGCGAGCAGTACTTC.

V usage is TRBV6-2 or TRBV6-3 and J usage is TRBJ2-1; 10 positions match TRBD1. V shed 2 bases, J shed 2 bases, and the junction held 3 bases outside the gene matches. This CDR3 spans 16 amino acids. CDR1 is MNHEY and CDR2 is SVGEGT in the germline V gene. The CDR3 nucleotides are TGTGCCAGCAGTTACACCGGACAGGGGGCCTACAATGAGCAGTTCTTC. Protein sequence: CASSYTGQGAYNEQFF.

This clonotype was detected many times. The chain carries TRBV20-1 and TRBJ2-2; unclear D gene. The CDR3 is made up of 13 amino acids. Trimming cost V 1 base and J 8 bases, with 11 bases left between them. The V gene's germline CDR1 is DFQATT and CDR2 SNEGSKA (reference sequence). The chain's CDR3 is CSARVTQLGELFF. The CDR3 DNA sequence: TGCAGTGCTAGAGTCACACAGTTGGGGGAGCTGTTTTTT.

This clonotype appeared many times. The J gene is TRBJ2-7, the V gene TRBV20-1, with D perhaps given as TRBD1 or TRBD2 (5 bases each). CDR3 length equals 12 residues. Trimming removed 3 bases at V and 7 bases at J, with 13 bases between. Germline V lookup: CDR1 DFQATT, CDR2 SNEGSKA (reference sequence). This CDR3 is CSARVGTVEQYF. CDR3 DNA: TGCAGTGCTAGGGTCGGGACCGTAGAGCAGTACTTC.

This clonotype was found many times. The genes are TRBV7-9 and TRBJ2-2; tentatively, D is TRBD1 (5 bases). V lost 8 bases and J 0 bases, leaving 16 bases between the germline ends. Germline V gene sequence: CDR1 SEHNR, CDR2 FQNEAQ (reference sequence). The CDR3 totals 16 residues. The chain's CDR3 is CASWLGAYTNTGELFF. The CDR3 DNA reads as TGTGCCAGCTGGCTTGGGGCGTACACGAACACCGGGGAGCTGTTTTTT.

This clonotype was detected many times. CDR3 loop: CASSSRGRDTEAFF. CDR3 bases: TGTGCCAGTAGTAGCCGGGGCCGGGACACTGAAGCTTTCTTT. V and J are TRBV19 and TRBJ1-1; perhaps TRBD1 as D (5 bases). Deletions cut 4 bases from V and 3 bases from J, with 12 bases between. The CDR3 runs to 14 residues. Germline CDR1 is LNHDA and CDR2 is SQIVND (reference sequence).

Comments on this clonotype: This clone may be a read error of a much larger clone one base away. This chain links TRBV7-2 with TRBJ1-1, with D possibly TRBD1 on 6 matching bases. Germline values: CDR1 SGHTA, CDR2 FQGNSA. The V gene lost 5 bases and the J gene lost 3 bases, with 16 bases spanning the gap. There are 15 residues in the CDR3. CDR3 protein: CASSPYRAGDTEAFF. As DNA, the CDR3 is TGTGCCAGCAGCCCTTACAGGGCGGGAGACACTGAAGCTTTCTTT.

At least ten counts were recorded for this clonotype. The chain couples TRBV20-1 to TRBJ2-1; 8 nucleotides match TRBD2. This CDR3 region has 17 residues. Trimming removed 2 bases from V and 0 bases from J; junction bases left unmatched: 9. Germline V CDR1 and CDR2: DFQATT, SNEGSKA (reference sequence). CDR3 sequence reads: CSARSPGGASSYNEQFF. The DNA of the CDR3 is TGCAGTGCTAGATCGCCCGGGGGGGCTAGCTCCTACAATGAGCAGTTCTTC.

This clonotype was detected many times. The J gene is TRBJ2-7, the V gene TRBV7-9; no clear D gene. Germline V gene data show CDR1 as SEHNR and CDR2 as FQNEAQ (reference sequence). V was shortened by 1 base and J by 1 base, with 11 bases between the two germline ends. This CDR3 spans 15 amino acids. CDR3 protein: CASSLVAPGSYEQYF. The CDR3 coding sequence is TGTGCCAGCAGCTTAGTAGCCCCAGGTTCCTACGAGCAGTACTTC.

This clonotype occurred many times. V is TRBV7-2 and J is TRBJ2-3; possible D gene TRBD1, 6 bases. The length of the CDR3 is 15 residues. V lost 7 bases, J lost 6 bases, and 20 bases lay in between. CDR1 SGHTA and CDR2 FQGNSA come from the germline V gene. CDR3 residues: CASTPFGTSVDTQYF. Written as DNA, the CDR3 is TGTGCCAGCACCCCATTCGGGACAAGTGTGGATACGCAGTATTTT.

This clonotype came up many times. As DNA, the CDR3 is TGTGCCAGCAGCTTAAAGCGTCTCGTACTAGCGGGAGAAAAGTTCCAAGAGACCCAGTACTTC. Translation: CASSLKRLVLAGEKFQETQYF. The chain uses TRBV11-2 and TRBJ2-5; 11 bases agree with TRBD2. The CDR3 consists of 21 residues. J gave up 1 base and V 2 bases, and 18 bases lay outside the gene matches. In germline, CDR1 is SGHAT, CDR2 FQNNGV.